The clone carrying this TCR beta chain has a count of ten or more. The antigen is not known. CDR1 and CDR2 from the germline V gene are SGHNT and YYREEE (reference sequence). Trimming cost V 3 bases and J 4 bases, with 7 bases left between them. The CDR3 contains 12 residues. Some clones are missing from TCRdb's copy, which holds only in-frame ones; the method was immunoSEQ multiplex PCR. The sample presents over 10,000 clones, none singletons. Cyclophosphamide on days +3 and +4 followed busulfan-fludarabine conditioning and a marrow graft. This entry is derived from a study of T cells after posttransplantation cyclophosphamide. Study findings and constraints: Donor-recipient repertoire similarity was low at 1-2 months, rising over year one. TRB overlap between skin or GI tissue T cells and blood was limited. TRB clonality was highly associated with recipient CMV seropositivity and reactivation.

Sequencing was performed on PBMCs, taken after allogeneic stem cell transplant with posttransplant cyclophosphamide. J is TRBJ1-2 and V is TRBV5-4; the D gene is possibly TRBD1 (5 bases). The receptor's source is a female patient aged 35 to 55 who received an allogeneic stem cell transplant from a related donor, was CMV-positive, and had acute GVHD only. Part of the T cells may come from the graft donor. The CDR3 DNA reads as TGTGCCAGCAGCTCCGACAGCTATGGCTACACCTTC. Translating gives CASSSDSYGYTF.